This passage covers 6 T cell receptor beta chains from one sample sequenced in a study of CD4+ T cells in melanoma. Assay: immunoSEQ multiplex PCR; the TCRdb copy retains only in-frame clones and omits some. The sample contains roughly 20,000 clones, approximately 80% of which appear only once. Sequencing was carried out using cells from a culture (not recorded whether cultured in vitro). The receptors here all came from a human donor with melanoma.

The rearrangement joins TRBV5-1 to TRBJ2-5; the D gene is possibly TRBD1 (6 bases). Looked up from germline, CDR1 is SGHRS and CDR2 is YFSETQ. This CDR3 has 16 residues. The V end was cut by 4 bases, the J end by 5 bases, with 21 bases between. The CDR3 DNA reads as TGCGCCAGCAGCCCAGGGAAACACAGGGCTCCGGAGACCCAGTACTTC. Translated, it gives CASSPGKHRAPETQYF.

V usage is TRBV5-6 and J usage is TRBJ1-6, with a tentative D call TRBD1 (5 bases). Trimming took off 0 bases at V and 6 bases at J, with 10 bases between the two ends. The germline CDR1 and CDR2 sequences are SGHDT and YYEEEE. This CDR3 has 15 residues. Here the CDR3 DNA reads TGTGCCAGCAGCTTGGGACCAGGGACTAATTCACCCCTCCACTTT. Translating gives CASSLGPGTNSPLHF.

This rearrangement joins TRBV6-5 to TRBJ1-1, with 8 bases lining up with TRBD1. The trim removed 6 bases at V and 4 bases at J, leaving 7 bases unmatched. CDR3 length equals 14 residues. Germline CDR1 and CDR2: MNHEY and SVGAGI. Here the CDR3 reads CASSLGQGGTEAFF. DNA of the CDR3: TGTGCCAGCAGCTTAGGACAGGGAGGCACTGAAGCTTTCTTT.

The chain recombines TRBV2 with TRBJ1-1; D gene uncertain. Deletions cut 4 bases from V and 1 base from J, with 7 bases between. The CDR3 consists of 13 residues. Germline assignment: CDR1 SNHLY and CDR2 FYNNEI. CDR3 sequence: CASSVRRNTEAFF. In DNA form, the CDR3 reads TGTGCCAGCAGTGTAAGACGGAACACTGAAGCTTTCTTT.

This sequence joins TRBV7-2 and TRBJ2-3; 7 bases align to TRBD1. The CDR3 loop spans 15 amino acids. V shed 5 bases and J 1 base; nucleotides not matched to a gene: 6. The V gene's germline CDR1 is SGHTA and CDR2 FQGNSA. The CDR3 DNA is TGTGCCAGCAGCCGATCGACAGGGCGCACAGATACGCAGTATTTT. Protein sequence: CASSRSTGRTDTQYF.

This chain connects TRBV5-1 to TRBJ2-6, with 11 nucleotides matching TRBD2. The CDR3 sequence is 20 residues long. V lost 5 bases and J lost 0; bases outside the gene matches: 13. Germline V gene sequence: CDR1 SGHRS, CDR2 YFSETQ. The CDR3 loop is CASSRTPLAGGFSGANVLTF. The CDR3 DNA is TGCGCCAGCAGTCGGACCCCGCTAGCGGGGGGTTTCTCTGGGGCCAACGTCCTGACTTTC.